A single sample is the source of the 15 T cell receptor beta chains below, sequenced in a study of control samples from healthy donors and cancer patients (dated by TCRdb to about 2020). The receptor library was made with the immunoSEQ multiplex PCR assay. The clones in this table, taken by TCRdb from immuneACCESS, are in-frame only. Not every clone is retained; where verified, under half of the shortfall comes from an unresolved V gene, and the cause of the rest is unknown. This sample gives around 100,000 clones in total; about nine tenths of them show up just once. The top ten clones comprise roughly 14% of the sample. Sequencing used blood. All receptors derive from a woman aged 70-85 years in good health.

V and J are TRBV3-1 (or the pseudogene TRBV3-2) and TRBJ2-2; 10 bases line up with TRBD2. The V and J ends lost 4 bases and 8 bases, in that order; junction bases with no gene match: 10. The CDR3 runs to 16 residues. The germline V gene has CDR1 LGHDT and CDR2 YNNKEL (reference sequence). For the CDR3, the DNA is TGTGCCAGCAGCCCCGGGGGACTAGCGAGGTCGGGGGAGCTGTTTTTT. It is translated as CASSPGGLARSGELFF.

The J gene is TRBJ2-7, the V gene TRBV29-1; 7 nucleotides line up with TRBD1. The J segment lost 7 bases and the V segment lost 6 bases, leaving 12 bases of the junction unmatched. Germline values: CDR1 SQVTM, CDR2 ANQGSEA. The CDR3 spans 13 residues. CDR3 DNA: TGCAGCGTCCGACAGGGTGGGGCGAGTGAGCAGTACTTC. Protein product: CSVRQGGASEQYF.

The genes are TRBV2 and TRBJ2-1; D is uncertain. Germline V gene sequence: CDR1 SNHLY, CDR2 FYNNEI. V was clipped by 8 bases and J by 2 bases, with 10 bases between them. This CDR3 has 13 amino acids. Written as DNA, the CDR3 is TGTGCCAGCGTTGTGGGCCCCTACAATGAGCAGTTCTTC. Translated: CASVVGPYNEQFF.

The J gene is TRBJ2-5, the V gene TRBV5-1, with D perhaps TRBD1 (7 bases). The CDR3 length is 15 residues. Germline V gene data show CDR1 as SGHRS and CDR2 as YFSETQ. The V gene lost 4 bases and the J gene lost 5 bases, with 18 bases spanning the gap. The CDR3 reads CASSAPQGGSETQYF. The CDR3 DNA follows: TGCGCCAGCAGCGCCCCTCAGGGGGGCAGCGAGACCCAGTACTTC.

This clone was counted a single time. Other nucleotide sequences from this sample produce the same CDR3. This chain connects TRBV12-3 or TRBV12-4 to TRBJ1-1; D not certain. This CDR3 is built from 13 residues. The ends were cut back, 1 base at V and 2 bases at J, with 5 bases in the middle. Here the CDR3 DNA reads TGTGCCAGCAGTTTAGGGGGAAACACTGAAGCTTTCTTT. Residues: CASSLGGNTEAFF.

This chain connects TRBV10-1 to TRBJ2-7; the match to TRBD1 covers 9 bases. Germline V gene data show CDR1 as WNHNN and CDR2 as SYGVQD (reference sequence). V lost 5 bases and J lost 6; bases outside the gene matches: 8. The CDR3 is 14 amino acids. The CDR3 DNA follows: TGCGCCAGCAGTACAGGGGGCAGGGGGAGCGAGCAGTACTTC. Encoded protein: CASSTGGRGSEQYF.

The chain couples TRBV12-3 or TRBV12-4 to TRBJ1-1; 9 bases fit TRBD1. This CDR3 is 13 amino acids long. V gave up 5 bases and J gave up 4 bases; unmatched junction bases: 2. CDR3 amino acids: CASSRQGGTEAFF. The CDR3 bases are TGTGCCAGCAGTCGACAGGGGGGCACTGAAGCTTTCTTT.

The chain recombines TRBV5-1 with TRBJ1-1, with D tentatively TRBD1 (6 bases). Trimming cost V 5 bases and J 6 bases, with 14 bases left between them. Looked up from germline, CDR1 is SGHRS and CDR2 is YFSETQ. The CDR3 is 13 residues long. In nucleotides, the CDR3 is TGCGCCAGCAGTACCCAAGGGGGGGCTGAAGCTTTCTTT. This translates into CASSTQGGAEAFF.

The chain couples TRBV6-2 or TRBV6-3 to TRBJ1-5; the match to TRBD1 covers 8 bases. Germline V gene lookup returns CDR1 MNHEY and CDR2 SVGEGT. Trimming removed 3 bases from V and 3 bases from J; junction bases left unmatched: 7. The CDR3 runs 16 residues. Here the CDR3 DNA reads TGTGCCAGCAGTTATCAAAGGACAGGGTCCAATCAGCCCCAGCATTTT. Amino acids: CASSYQRTGSNQPQHF.

The rearrangement links TRBV5-1 to TRBJ1-1; D is ambiguous. Trimming took off 1 base at V and 2 bases at J, with 6 bases between the two ends. The CDR3 is 13 amino acids. The germline CDR1 and CDR2 sequences are SGHRS and YFSETQ. The CDR3 here is CASSLPPNTEAFF. The CDR3 nucleotides read TGCGCCAGCAGCTTGCCTCCTAACACTGAAGCTTTCTTT.

The chain combines TRBV4-2 with TRBJ2-2; 8 bases map to TRBD1. Losses at the gene ends were 4 bases for V and 6 bases for J; bases not matched to a gene: 7. The V gene's germline CDR1 is LGHNA and CDR2 YNFKEQ. The CDR3 has 15 residues. The CDR3 protein is CASSPRTGMAGELFF. The CDR3 DNA is TGTGCCAGCAGCCCGCGGACAGGGATGGCCGGGGAGCTGTTTTTT.

This clone appeared once. The chain links TRBV14 to TRBJ2-7; D gene unclear. This CDR3 spans 13 amino acids. Germline V gene lookup returns CDR1 SGHDN and CDR2 FVKESK. Trimming took 0 bases from V and 3 from J, leaving 6 bases between them. The DNA of the CDR3 is TGTGCCAGCAGCCAAGAACTCGACTACGAGCAGTACTTC. Its translation: CASSQELDYEQYF.

This chain connects TRBV5-1 to TRBJ1-2; 7 bases are shared with TRBD1. The CDR3 length is 15 residues. The junction had 12 bases not matched to a gene; V was cut back by 4 bases and J by 6 bases. Germline CDR1 and CDR2: SGHRS and YFSETQ. CDR3 nucleotide sequence: TGCGCCAGCAGCCAAAGACAGGGTGGGAGCGATGGCTACACCTTC. Protein product: CASSQRQGGSDGYTF.

This clone was seen more than once but under ten times. CDR3 amino acids: CASSEETSGSNEQFF. The CDR3 nucleotides read TGTGCCAGCAGTGAGGAGACTAGCGGGAGCAATGAGCAGTTCTTC. This chain links TRBV6-1 with TRBJ2-1, with 12 bases identical to TRBD2. V was clipped by 3 bases and J by 6 bases; unmatched bases: 3. CDR1 and CDR2 (germline): MNHNS, SASEGT. The CDR3 has 15 residues.

This rearrangement joins TRBV28 to TRBJ1-1, with D maybe TRBD1 (5 bases). Trimming shortened V by 6 bases and J by 13 bases, and 18 bases separated the two germline ends. This CDR3 comprises 12 residues. Per germline, CDR1 MDHEN and CDR2 SYDVKM. In DNA form, the CDR3 reads TGTGCCAGCAGCTCCAATGAGGGGTATGATTTCTTT. The encoded protein is CASSSNEGYDFF.